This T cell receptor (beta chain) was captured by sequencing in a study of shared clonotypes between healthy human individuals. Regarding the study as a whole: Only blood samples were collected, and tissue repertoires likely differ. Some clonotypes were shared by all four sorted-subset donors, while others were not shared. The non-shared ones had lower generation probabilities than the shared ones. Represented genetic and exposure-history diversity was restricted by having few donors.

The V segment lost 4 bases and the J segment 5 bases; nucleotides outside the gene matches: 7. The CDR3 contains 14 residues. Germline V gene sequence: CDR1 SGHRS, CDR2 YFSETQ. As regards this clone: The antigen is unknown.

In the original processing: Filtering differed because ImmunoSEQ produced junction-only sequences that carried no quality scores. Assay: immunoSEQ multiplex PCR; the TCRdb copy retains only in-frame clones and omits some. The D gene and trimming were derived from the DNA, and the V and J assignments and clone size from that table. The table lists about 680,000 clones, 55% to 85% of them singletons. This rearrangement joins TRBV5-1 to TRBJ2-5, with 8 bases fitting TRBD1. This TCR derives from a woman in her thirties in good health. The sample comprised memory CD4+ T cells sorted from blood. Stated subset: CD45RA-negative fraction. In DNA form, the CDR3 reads TGCGCCAGCAGCCAGGACAGGGTGGGGGAGACCCAGTACTTC. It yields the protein CASSQDRVGETQYF.